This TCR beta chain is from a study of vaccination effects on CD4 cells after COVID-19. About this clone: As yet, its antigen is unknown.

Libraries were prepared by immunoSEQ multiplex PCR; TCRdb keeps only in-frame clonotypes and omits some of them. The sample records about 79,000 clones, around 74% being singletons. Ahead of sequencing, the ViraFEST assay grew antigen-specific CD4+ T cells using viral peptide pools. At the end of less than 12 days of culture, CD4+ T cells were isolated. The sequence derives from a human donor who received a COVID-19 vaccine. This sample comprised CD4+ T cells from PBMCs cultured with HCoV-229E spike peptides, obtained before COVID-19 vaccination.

Here the CDR3 DNA reads TGTGCCAGCTCACTCGACAGGGGGATTTACAATGAGCAGTTCTTC. This codes for CASSLDRGIYNEQFF. The chain is built from TRBV18 and TRBJ2-1, with 9 nucleotides matching TRBD1. The V gene's germline CDR1 is KGHSH and CDR2 LQKENI. CDR3 length equals 15 residues. V was clipped by 4 bases and J by 4 bases; unmatched bases: 5.